This TCR beta chain was retrieved from a study of cytomegalovirus exposure and HLA in healthy donors. Overall study findings and caveats: Being productive about 90% or about 30% of the time was typical of most TCR beta V segments in an earlier analysis. Cytomegalovirus association was listed for around 170 TCR beta chains.

For this clone: Its antigen is not identified.

13 Jbeta primers and 60 Vbeta primers were used for the PCR. TCRdb keeps only in-frame clones here, not all; method: immunoSEQ multiplex PCR. The sample lists about 130,000 clones, 70% occurring once. The TCR comes from an older woman in good health and CMV-seropositive. Material: PBMCs.

DNA of the CDR3: TGTGCCAGCAGCTTCGACAGCGATCAGCCCCAGCATTTT. Amino acids: CASSFDSDQPQHF. The chain links TRBV7-6 to TRBJ1-5; tentatively, D is TRBD1 (5 bases). From germline, CDR1 is SGHVS and CDR2 FNYEAQ. This CDR3 region has 13 residues. V dropped 3 bases and J dropped 5 bases, with 8 bases sitting between them.